This is a list of T cell receptor beta chains from one sample in a study of ipilimumab plus nivolumab after autologous stem cell transplantation. Here immunoSEQ multiplex PCR was the method, and the copy in TCRdb shows in-frame clones only, minus some. The sample yields some 44,000 clones, roughly 88% seen once. Sample: PBMCs, taken in a trial of ipilimumab plus nivolumab as post-transplant consolidation. The receptors originated from a male donor with multiple myeloma. Each CDR3 is given with its conserved first and last residue. The order of the fields is J gene, D gene, V gene, clone size, CDR3 protein, CDR3 DNA. A D gene is named only where the DNA matches it firmly. Rows give clone size only sometimes, using once, few, many, or a class for an expanded clone.

TRBJ2-2 | . | TRBV27 | . | CASSSYTGELFF | TGTGCCAGCAGTTCATACACCGGGGAGCTGTTTTTT
TRBJ1-2 | . | TRBV6-5 | . | CASSGNYGYTF | TGTGCCAGCTCGGGGAACTATGGCTACACCTTC
TRBJ2-1 | TRBD2 | TRBV5-4 | . | CASSPGTSGGGGEQFF | TGTGCCAGCAGCCCCGGGACTAGCGGGGGGGGTGGTGAGCAGTTCTTC
TRBJ2-1 | . | TRBV5-4 | . | CASSPVWGSSYNEQFF | TGTGCCAGCAGTCCCGTTTGGGGGAGCTCCTACAATGAGCAGTTCTTC
TRBJ1-2 | . | TRBV10-3 | . | CAISPFQGLVYGYTF | TGTGCCATCAGTCCCTTCCAGGGTTTGGTCTATGGCTACACCTTC
TRBJ2-3 | . | TRBV5-8 | . | CASSLGSSTDTQYF | TGTGCCAGCAGCTTGGGGTCTAGCACAGATACGCAGTATTTT
TRBJ2-7 | . | TRBV29-1 | . | CSVLPPRPAEQYF | TGCAGCGTTCTCCCCCCCCGGCCGGCCGAGCAGTACTTC
TRBJ2-2 | TRBD1 | TRBV7-2 | once | CASSLPGTGSTGELFF | TGTGCCAGCAGCTTACCCGGGACAGGGTCCACCGGGGAGCTGTTTTTT
TRBJ1-5 | TRBD1 | TRBV2 | . | CASSGGTGGVQPQHF | TGTGCCAGCAGTGGGGGGACAGGAGGTGTTCAGCCCCAGCATTTT
TRBJ1-2 | . | TRBV23-1 | . | CASSLSRRPNYGYTF | TGCGCCAGCAGTCTATCCCGCCGTCCTAACTATGGCTACACCTTC
TRBJ1-6 | . | TRBV4-3 | . | CASRQASSPLHF | TGCGCCAGCAGGCAAGCCTCCTCCCCCCTCCACTTT
TRBJ1-2 | . | TRBV7-8 | . | CASSFDPWTDGYTF | TGTGCCAGCAGCTTTGACCCATGGACAGATGGCTACACCTTC
TRBJ2-7 | . | TRBV11-2 | . | CASSLTGSGLGPRYEQYF | TGTGCCAGCAGCCTGACAGGAAGCGGGCTCGGACCACGGTACGAGCAGTACTTC
TRBJ2-1 | . | TRBV5-1 | . | CASTPTASYNEQFF | TGCGCCAGCACCCCGACAGCCTCCTACAATGAGCAGTTCTTC
TRBJ2-1 | . | TRBV2 | . | CASSEWGSSYNEQFF | TGTGCCAGCAGTGAATGGGGGAGCTCCTACAATGAGCAGTTCTTC
TRBJ1-2 | . | TRBV6-1 | . | CASMADAGYGYTF | TGTGCCAGCATGGCAGATGCTGGCTATGGCTACACCTTC
TRBJ1-2 | . | TRBV7-9 | few | CASIKTSGANYGYTF | TGTGCCAGCATCAAAACTTCGGGAGCTAACTATGGCTACACCTTC
TRBJ1-3 | . | TRBV5-4 | once | CASSLDITRRGTGNTIYF | TGTGCCAGCAGCTTGGACATAACTCGGCGGGGGACTGGAAACACCATATATTTT
TRBJ2-7 | TRBD1 | TRBV7-2 | . | CASSPGGARYEQYF | TGTGCCAGCAGCCCAGGGGGCGCGAGATACGAGCAGTACTTC
TRBJ1-5 | TRBD1 | TRBV19 | . | CASQRPRGFQPQHF | TGTGCCAGTCAGCGACCCAGGGGGTTTCAGCCCCAGCATTTT
TRBJ1-4 | . | TRBV5-6 | . | CASSLGQDATNEKLFF | TGTGCCAGCAGCTTGGGGCAGGATGCAACTAATGAAAAACTGTTTTTT
TRBJ1-3 | . | TRBV28 | . | CASSSANGNTIYF | TGTGCCAGCAGTTCCGCAAATGGAAACACCATATATTTT
TRBJ2-6 | TRBD1 | TRBV7-3 | few | CASSISPRQGAYGANVLTF | TGTGCCAGCAGTATAAGTCCGCGACAGGGAGCCTATGGGGCCAACGTCCTGACTTTC
TRBJ1-3 | . | TRBV5-6 | . | CASSLDVIGGAFGNTIYF | TGTGCCAGCAGCTTGGATGTTATCGGGGGCGCTTTTGGAAACACCATATATTTT
TRBJ1-1 | . | TRBV19 | . | CASNLGLSPNTEAFF | TGTGCCAGTAACCTGGGCTTAAGCCCGAACACTGAAGCTTTCTTT
TRBJ2-2 | TRBD2 | TRBV28 | . | CASRKGAGGDTGELFF | TGTGCCAGCAGAAAGGGAGCGGGAGGGGACACCGGGGAGCTGTTTTTT
TRBJ1-2 | . | TRBV6-1 | . | CASSDEWSYGYTF | TGTGCCAGCAGTGACGAGTGGAGCTATGGCTACACCTTC
TRBJ2-2 | . | TRBV27 | once | CASSRGGRTGELFF | TGTGCCAGCAGTAGGGGGGGCCGCACCGGGGAGCTGTTTTTT
TRBJ1-4 | . | TRBV4-3 | . | CASSQDRGEKLFF | TGCGCCAGCAGCCAAGATCGGGGGGAGAAACTGTTTTTT
TRBJ2-1 | TRBD2 | TRBV5-1 | few | CASSLVTSGPNEQFF | TGCGCCAGCAGCTTGGTAACTAGCGGGCCTAATGAGCAGTTCTTC
TRBJ2-4 | . | TRBV18 | . | CASSPGREIQYF | TGTGCCAGCTCACCAGGTCGTGAGATTCAGTACTTC
TRBJ1-2 | TRBD1 | TRBV27 | . | CARDRDDYGYTF | TGTGCCAGAGACAGGGACGACTATGGCTACACCTTC
TRBJ2-1 | . | TRBV6-5 | . | CASRGNNEQFF | TGTGCCAGCAGGGGTAACAATGAGCAGTTCTTC
TRBJ1-3 | . | TRBV4-2 | . | CASSQELQFSGNTIYF | TGTGCCAGCAGCCAAGAGCTCCAGTTCTCTGGAAACACCATATATTTT
TRBJ2-7 | TRBD2 | TRBV5-1 | . | CASTYAPSGVGSYEQYF | TGCGCCAGCACTTATGCCCCTAGCGGAGTGGGGTCCTACGAGCAGTACTTC
TRBJ2-3 | . | TRBV9 | . | CASSSGLGAFTDTQYF | TGTGCCAGCAGCTCCGGACTGGGGGCCTTCACAGATACGCAGTATTTT
TRBJ2-7 | . | TRBV6-5 | . | CASSYSTGVETEQYF | TGTGCCAGCAGTTACTCGACCGGAGTTGAAACCGAGCAGTACTTC
TRBJ2-5 | TRBD1 | TRBV6-6 | . | CASSSTGTGPETQYF | TGTGCCAGCAGTTCGACCGGGACAGGGCCAGAGACCCAGTACTTC
TRBJ2-3 | . | TRBV12-5 | once | CASGLVKDGASVSDTQYF | TGTGCTAGTGGTTTGGTAAAGGACGGGGCCTCGGTCTCAGATACGCAGTATTTT
TRBJ2-5 | TRBD1 | TRBV29-1 | . | CSVRDRGDQETQYF | TGCAGCGTTCGGGACAGGGGGGATCAAGAGACCCAGTACTTC
TRBJ1-6 | . | TRBV5-1 | . | CASSLSGEGEWSPLHF | TGCGCCAGCAGCTTATCCGGGGAAGGGGAGTGGTCACCCCTCCACTTT
TRBJ1-6 | . | TRBV5-4 | few | CASGTNYNSPLHF | TGTGCCAGCGGGACCAACTATAATTCACCCCTCCACTTT
TRBJ1-4 | . | TRBV5-4 | once | CASSRRGLEKLFF | TGTGCCAGCAGCCGCCGGGGCCTAGAAAAACTGTTTTTT
TRBJ2-5 | TRBD1 | TRBV5-6 | . | CASSQTGQAGETQYF | TGTGCCAGCAGCCAAACGGGACAGGCCGGGGAGACCCAGTACTTC
TRBJ2-1 | TRBD2 | TRBV19 | . | CASSRERGAGNEQFF | TGTGCCAGTAGTAGGGAGCGGGGGGCCGGGAATGAGCAGTTCTTC
TRBJ2-1 | . | TRBV5-1 | . | CASSLGLANEQFF | TGCGCCAGCAGCCTGGGCCTGGCCAATGAGCAGTTCTTC
TRBJ2-1 | TRBD2 | TRBV9 | once | CASSVGTSGRWVEQFF | TGTGCCAGCAGCGTTGGGACTAGCGGGAGGTGGGTTGAGCAGTTCTTC
TRBJ1-5 | . | TRBV4-1 | . | CASSYYLQGDQPQHF | TGCGCCAGCAGCTACTACCTACAGGGCGATCAGCCCCAGCATTTT
TRBJ2-1 | . | TRBV5-1 | . | CASSLGGASYNEQFF | TGCGCCAGCAGCTTGGGAGGGGCCTCCTACAATGAGCAGTTCTTC
TRBJ2-1 | . | TRBV27 | . | CASSLFVGEYNEQFF | TGTGCCAGCAGCCTCTTCGTCGGAGAATACAATGAGCAGTTCTTC
TRBJ2-7 | . | TRBV18 | . | CASSQPISYEQYF | TGTGCCAGCTCACAACCCATCTCCTACGAGCAGTACTTC
TRBJ1-2 | . | TRBV5-1 | . | CASSLPTGNYGYTF | TGCGCCAGCAGCTTGCCTACAGGGAACTATGGCTACACCTTC
TRBJ1-2 | TRBD1 | TRBV7-3 | once | CASSSGQADPYGYTF | TGTGCCAGCAGCTCCGGACAGGCCGACCCCTATGGCTACACCTTC
TRBJ2-1 | TRBD2 | TRBV27 | few | CASIRTSGRAPGWNEQFF | TGTGCCAGCATACGGACTAGCGGGAGGGCCCCTGGGTGGAATGAGCAGTTCTTC
TRBJ2-7 | TRBD1 | TRBV7-2 | . | CASGSGTVYEQYF | TGTGCCAGCGGATCCGGGACAGTTTACGAGCAGTACTTC
TRBJ2-5 | . | TRBV7-2 | . | CASSFPLGLQETQYF | TGTGCCAGCAGTTTCCCCCTCGGGCTCCAAGAGACCCAGTACTTC
TRBJ1-1 | TRBD1 | TRBV5-6 | . | CASSLGQGALRPEAFF | TGTGCCAGCAGCTTAGGACAGGGGGCCCTCCGCCCTGAAGCTTTCTTT
TRBJ1-5 | . | TRBV19 | few | CASSLRLQPQHF | TGTGCCAGTAGTTTGCGTCTGCAGCCCCAGCATTTT
TRBJ2-5 | . | TRBV28 | . | CASSLTGPAETQYF | TGTGCCAGCAGTTTAACAGGCCCGGCGGAGACCCAGTACTTC